The subject of this entry is one T cell receptor beta chain. Seattle patients were enrolled while actively infected and followed longitudinally. These data originate in a study of blood T cell repertoires in COVID-19. Study information: Specimens from acute and convalescent COVID-19 originated in the United States, Italy and Spain. PBMCs, B-cell-depleted T cells, or T cells provided the cDNA or gDNA that made up the material.

CDR3 length: 16 residues. Between the trimmed V and J ends, which lost 5 bases and 6 bases, there was a span of 17 bases. Looked up from germline, CDR1 is SGHVS and CDR2 is FNYEAQ. Source study methods: Estimation of nucleated cell counts was performed using reference gene primer amplification. Sequencing was performed with immunoSEQ multiplex PCR; in TCRdb, only in-frame clones are kept and a portion is missing. V, J and clone size reflect that table, while D and trimming were determined from the DNA. The data contain some 300,000 clones, 85% to 90% of them singletons. This sequence joins TRBV7-6 and TRBJ1-6; no definite D call. The sequence derives from a woman aged 40 to 55 with COVID-19, enrolled during active disease. The material sequenced was peripheral blood. The CDR3 DNA is TGTGCCAGCAGCGCTACCCCCCCAAATATTAATTCACCCCTCCACTTT. Translated: CASSATPPNINSPLHF. Using reference TRBV7-6 and TRBJ1-6 for the parts outside the CDR3, the full variable domain is GAGVSQSPRYKVTKRGQDVALRCDPISGHVSLYWYRQALGQGPEFLTYFNYEAQQDKSGLPNDRFSAERPEGSISTLTIQRTEQRDSAMYRCASSATPPNINSPLHFGNGTRLTVT.